Listed below are T cell receptor beta chains from one sample, sequenced in a study of T cells in localized non-small cell lung cancer. Libraries were prepared by immunoSEQ multiplex PCR; TCRdb keeps only in-frame clonotypes and omits some of them. This table holds 630 or so clones, 20% to 30% found once. The specimen was normal lung tissue next to the tumor, collected before any cancer treatment. The receptors were sampled from a male donor aged 60 or older with stage III lung adenocarcinoma. Each CDR3 is given with its conserved first and last residue. Fields, in order: J gene, V gene, CDR3 protein.

J: TRBJ2-1
V: TRBV6-8
CDR3: CASTDFSSYNEQFF

J: TRBJ2-7
V: TRBV11-3
CDR3: CASSLRTGGAGEQYF

J: TRBJ2-2
V: TRBV6-8
CDR3: CASSRQGEVVGELFF

J: TRBJ2-7
V: TRBV11-3
CDR3: CASSLGTSGGSYEQYF

J: TRBJ2-2
V: TRBV28
CDR3: CATSGEVGNTGELFF

J: TRBJ2-2
V: TRBV11-3
CDR3: CASRLAGGSTGELFF

J: TRBJ1-1
V: TRBV6-8
CDR3: CASSYSPGGDTEAFF

J: TRBJ2-1
V: TRBV5-1
CDR3: CASSPQYGNSYNEQFF

J: TRBJ1-1
V: TRBV4-1
CDR3: CASSLDDTEAFF

J: TRBJ2-1
V: TRBV19
CDR3: CASSIAGTGNEQFF

J: TRBJ1-4
V: TRBV28
CDR3: CASSLVAGEKLFF

J: TRBJ1-1
V: TRBV19
CDR3: CASSVRGNTEAFF

J: TRBJ2-2
V: TRBV5-1
CDR3: CASSSSTANTGELFF

J: TRBJ1-5
V: TRBV19
CDR3: CASKSGRQPQHF

J: TRBJ2-3
V: TRBV6-7
CDR3: CASTRYGGYTDTQYF

J: TRBJ2-1
V: TRBV5-1
CDR3: CASSLERGGLGKIF

J: TRBJ1-4
V: TRBV6-8
CDR3: CASSPRDRDLPLFF

J: TRBJ2-1
V: TRBV11-3
CDR3: CASSLTSGGGNEQFF

J: TRBJ2-5
V: TRBV28
CDR3: CASSPTPSNIVQETQYF

J: TRBJ2-5
V: TRBV29-1
CDR3: CSVEPDRGRQETQYF

J: TRBJ2-7
V: TRBV11-3
CDR3: CASSLGGTSGSFYEQYF

J: TRBJ2-7
V: TRBV10-2
CDR3: CASSESGGTGSYEQYF

J: TRBJ2-5
V: TRBV11-3
CDR3: CASNQGGGQETQYF

J: TRBJ2-1
V: TRBV19
CDR3: CASTIQDEQFF

J: TRBJ1-2
V: TRBV6-8
CDR3: CASSYNWNTNYGYTF

J: TRBJ2-7
V: TRBV18
CDR3: CASSPEGYAIDEQYF

J: TRBJ2-3
V: TRBV5-1
CDR3: CASSRQVSSTDTQYF

J: TRBJ2-2
V: TRBV19
CDR3: CASTNPNTGELFF

J: TRBJ2-3
V: TRBV11-3
CDR3: CASSLRQGGREDTQYF

J: TRBJ2-2
V: TRBV15
CDR3: CATSREERDTGELFF

J: TRBJ1-1
V: TRBV11-3
CDR3: CASSLDNRGTEAFF

J: TRBJ1-4
V: TRBV10-3
CDR3: CAISESKGQGATNEKLFF

J: TRBJ1-5
V: TRBV11-3
CDR3: CASSLEGQGSNQPQHF

J: TRBJ2-5
V: TRBV30
CDR3: CAWTPKGLARETQYF

J: TRBJ2-1
V: TRBV12-5
CDR3: CASGFRGRFYNEQFF

J: TRBJ2-2
V: TRBV19
CDR3: CASQQVGLNTGELFF

J: TRBJ2-7
V: TRBV6-8
CDR3: CASRPILTGSYEQYF

J: TRBJ2-2
V: TRBV19
CDR3: CASIGVNTGELFF

J: TRBJ2-4
V: TRBV29-1
CDR3: CSVRMALAKNIQYF

J: TRBJ1-1
V: TRBV5-1
CDR3: CASSLGQGTPTEAFF

J: TRBJ2-4
V: TRBV6-8
CDR3: CASSYSRDIQYF

J: TRBJ2-3
V: TRBV9
CDR3: CASSVAPAEGDTQYF